The next 32 T cell receptor beta chains were all read from a single sample in a study of CD8 T cells in ankylosing spondylitis. TCRdb itself ran the 5' RACE reads through MiXCR, one entry per CDR3 protein. The table has about 350,000 distinct CDR3 sequences, 20% to 25% seen once. Sample: blood, either unsorted or a sorted T cell fraction (not recorded which). The origin of the receptors is a male donor with ankylosing spondylitis or in good health (not recorded which).

Only one count was recorded for this clonotype. The chain is built from TRBV2 and TRBJ2-2, with a tentative D call TRBD1 (6 bases). CDR1 is SNHLY and CDR2 is FYNNEI in the germline V gene. The CDR3 runs 14 residues. Trimming stripped 6 bases from V and 4 bases from J, with 12 bases between. As DNA, the CDR3 is TGTGCCAGCAGGGAGGCAGGGGTCACCGGGGAGCTGTTTTTT. It specifies CASREAGVTGELFF.

Many counts were recorded for this clonotype. The chain employs TRBV12-3 or TRBV12-4 and TRBJ2-7; 7 bases map to TRBD1. V was pared by 3 bases and J by 2 bases, with 7 bases of the junction left unmatched. The CDR3 is 15 amino acids. In DNA form, the CDR3 reads TGTGCCAGCAGTTTCGCAGGACAGGCCGCCTACGAGCAGTACTTC. Translation: CASSFAGQAAYEQYF.

This sequence joins TRBV6-1 and TRBJ2-5; possibly TRBD2 for D (5 bases). Trimming cost V 6 bases and J 5 bases, with 25 bases left between them. Germline CDR1 reads MNHNS; CDR2 reads SASEGT. The CDR3 has 17 residues. The CDR3 DNA reads as TGTGCCAGCAGCACGTTTCCTTCTTGGACGGAGGTGGAGACCCAGTACTTC. This sequence encodes CASSTFPSWTEVETQYF.

The chain employs TRBV26 and TRBJ1-1. TRBV26 is assigned pseudogene status. This CDR3 region has 12 residues. The CDR3 region is CARRVLNTEAFF. The CDR3 region has the DNA TGTGCCAGGCGGGTTCTGAACACTGAAGCTTTCTTT.

This clonotype was counted between two and nine times. The chain links TRBV2 to TRBJ1-4, with a tentative D call TRBD1 (5 bases). The CDR3 loop spans 11 amino acids. CDR1 is SNHLY, CDR2 FYNNEI, per germline. The V and J ends lost 10 bases and 6 bases respectively, with 9 bases between them. DNA for the CDR3: TGTGCCATCAAGGGGTATGAAAAACTGTTTTTT. Protein product: CAIKGYEKLFF.

This clonotype came up many times. The rearrangement joins TRBV20-1 to TRBJ2-7, with D possibly being TRBD1 (5 bases). Germline loops: CDR1 DFQATT, CDR2 SNEGSKA (reference sequence). Deletions cut 1 base from V and 2 bases from J, with 9 bases between. This CDR3 region has 13 residues. CDR3 nucleotides: TGCAGTGCTAGAGGCCAGGGTACCTACGAGCAGTACTTC. Protein product: CSARGQGTYEQYF.

The genes are TRBV6-1 and TRBJ2-3; 9 bases fit TRBD1. CDR1 MNHNS and CDR2 SASEGT come from the germline V gene. This CDR3 has 15 amino acids. V shed 3 bases and J 3 bases; nucleotides not matched to a gene: 4. In DNA form, the CDR3 reads TGTGCCAGCAGTGACGTGACAGGGGGAACAGATACGCAGTATTTT. Its translation: CASSDVTGGTDTQYF.

This clonotype was seen only once. This sequence joins TRBV20-1 and TRBJ2-7; either TRBD1 or TRBD2 may supply D (5 bases each). CDR1 is DFQATT, CDR2 SNEGSKA, per germline (reference sequence). Trimming removed 0 bases at V and 2 bases at J, with 17 bases between. CDR3 length equals 16 residues. The CDR3, as DNA: TGCAGTGCTAGAGATCGGGGCGGCAATAAGGCCTACGAGCAGTACTTC. As protein: CSARDRGGNKAYEQYF.

V gene TRBV10-3 combines with J gene TRBJ2-5; D is uncertain. V lost 10 bases, J lost 5 bases, and 32 bases lay in between. CDR3 length: 18 amino acids. Looked up from germline, CDR1 is ENHRY and CDR2 is SYGVKD. CDR3 loop: CATYEPLSAADTMETQYF. The CDR3 nucleotides are TGTGCCACCTACGAGCCCCTTTCTGCGGCAGACACTATGGAGACCCAGTACTTC.

The CDR3 reads CASTDLSGANVLTF. CDR3 nucleotide sequence: TGTGCCAGTACTGACCTCTCTGGGGCCAACGTCCTGACTTTC. The chain employs TRBV19 and TRBJ2-6; D remains unclear. The CDR3 covers 14 residues. V shed 7 bases and J shed 0 bases, with 7 bases lying between them. Germline lookup yields CDR1 LNHDA and CDR2 SQIVND (reference sequence).

This chain uses TRBV20-1 with TRBJ2-3; TRBD2 aligns across 13 bases. V dropped 8 bases and J dropped 5; count of bases not matched to a gene: 7. CDR3 length: 14 amino acids. Germline CDR1 is DFQATT and CDR2 is SNEGSKA (reference sequence). The CDR3 loop is CSTDTSGGEDTQYF. The CDR3 DNA is TGCAGTACCGATACTAGCGGGGGGGAAGATACGCAGTATTTT.

This sequence joins TRBV4-2 and TRBJ2-7; possibly TRBD1 or TRBD2 for D (6 bases each). CDR3 length: 14 residues. Germline V lookup: CDR1 LGHNA, CDR2 YNFKEQ. V lost 0 bases and J lost 6, with 12 bases in between. DNA of the CDR3: TGTGCCAGCAGCCAAGATTGGGGGGCGGGCGAGCAGTACTTC. Protein product: CASSQDWGAGEQYF.

The V gene is TRBV6-1, the J gene TRBJ2-3; 7 nucleotides align to TRBD2. From germline, CDR1 is MNHNS and CDR2 SASEGT. This CDR3 has 16 amino acids. The ends lost 5 bases at V and 4 bases at J; junction bases unmatched: 12. The CDR3, as DNA: TGTGCCAGCAGTACCTTATTTGGCGGGGGTGCAGATACGCAGTATTTT. It is translated as CASSTLFGGGADTQYF.

This clonotype was observed at least ten times. The chain couples TRBV5-6 to TRBJ2-5, with TRBD2 matching over 8 bases. The CDR3 length is 13 residues. Germline lookup yields CDR1 SGHDT and CDR2 YYEEEE. Unmatched junction bases numbered 3, after V lost 2 bases and J lost 6 bases. CDR3 region: CASSFGGGKTQYF. The DNA of the CDR3 is TGTGCCAGCAGCTTCGGGGGGGGTAAGACCCAGTACTTC.

The chain employs TRBV20-1 and TRBJ2-7; TRBD1 is a possible D gene (6 bases). Germline V gene lookup returns CDR1 DFQATT and CDR2 SNEGSKA (reference sequence). CDR3 length: 18 amino acids. V dropped 6 bases and J dropped 2 bases, with 29 bases sitting between them. The CDR3 DNA sequence: TGCAGTGCCTACTCCTTTGAGGGGGAGCCTCCCTCCCCCTACGAGCAGTACTTC. This codes for CSAYSFEGEPPSPYEQYF.

This clonotype was counted a few times. This chain joins TRBV15 and TRBJ1-1; D gene ambiguous. V shed 1 base and J shed 4 bases, with 7 bases lying between them. This CDR3 spans 13 amino acids. Germline lookup yields CDR1 LNHNV and CDR2 YYDKDF (reference sequence). DNA of the CDR3: TGTGCCACCAGCAGAGCTGATGTCACTGAAGCTTTCTTT. Translating it yields CATSRADVTEAFF.

This clonotype was observed a handful of times. The CDR3 here is CASSGTDDDYNEQFF. CDR3 coding DNA: TGCGCCAGCAGCGGGACAGACGACGACTACAATGAGCAGTTCTTC. This chain joins TRBV5-1 and TRBJ2-1; 7 bases fit TRBD1. There are 15 residues in the CDR3. Germline V CDR1 and CDR2: SGHRS, YFSETQ. The V and J ends lost 4 bases and 3 bases, in that order; junction bases with no gene match: 7. The full variable domain, with the rest looked up from reference TRBV5-1 and TRBJ2-1, is KAGVTQTPRYLIKTRGQQVTLSCSPISGHRSVSWYQQTPGQGLQFLFEYFSETQRNKGNFPGRFSGRQFSNSRSEMNVSTLELGDSALYLCASSGTDDDYNEQFFGPGTRLTVL.

The chain carries TRBV7-9 and TRBJ2-2; possibly TRBD1 for D (6 bases). This CDR3 contains 14 residues. From germline, CDR1 is SEHNR and CDR2 FQNEAQ (reference sequence). Deletions cut 4 bases from V and 6 bases from J, with 12 bases between. CDR3 region: CASSSKGQPGELFF. Written as DNA, the CDR3 is TGTGCCAGCAGCTCGAAAGGACAGCCCGGGGAGCTGTTTTTT.

This clonotype was detected a few times. The CDR3 is CSVLLVRDRAYNEQFF. The CDR3 DNA sequence: TGCAGCGTTTTATTAGTCCGGGACAGGGCCTACAATGAGCAGTTCTTC. V gene TRBV29-1 combines with J gene TRBJ2-1; 9 nucleotides align to TRBD1. Germline CDR1 is SQVTM and CDR2 is ANQGSEA. J was trimmed by 2 bases and V by 5 bases; bases with no gene match: 10. The CDR3 runs to 16 residues.

V is TRBV28 and J is TRBJ2-3; D call uncertain. Germline V gene lookup returns CDR1 MDHEN and CDR2 SYDVKM. This CDR3 spans 14 amino acids. V was cut by 3 bases and J by 4 bases, with 11 bases left in between. CDR3 bases: TGTGCCAGCAGTTTGGGCCAGGCCCCAGATACGCAGTATTTT. It encodes CASSLGQAPDTQYF.

The J gene is TRBJ2-3, the V gene TRBV29-1, with TRBD1 matching over 8 bases. Unmatched junction bases numbered 8, after V lost 4 bases and J lost 2 bases. CDR3 length: 15 amino acids. The germline V gene encodes CDR1 SQVTM and CDR2 ANQGSEA. The DNA of the CDR3 is TGCAGCGTTGTCATGGACAGGGATTACACAGATACGCAGTATTTT. The encoded protein is CSVVMDRDYTDTQYF.

The chain joins TRBV30 to TRBJ1-5; TRBD1 might be the D (5 bases). V was cut by 5 bases and J by 1 base, with 9 bases left in between. This CDR3 comprises 13 residues. CDR1 and CDR2 (germline): GTSNPN, SVGIG (reference sequence). CDR3 protein: CAWGRDSNQPQHF. The CDR3, as DNA: TGTGCCTGGGGCCGGGACAGCAATCAGCCCCAGCATTTT.

V is TRBV12-3 or TRBV12-4 and J is TRBJ2-3; 8 bases fit TRBD2. The CDR3 sequence is 15 residues long. The V gene end was trimmed by 10 bases and the J gene end by 1 base; junction bases not matched to a gene: 10. This CDR3 is CAISAGTSGTDTQYF. CDR3 sequence (DNA): TGTGCCATTTCGGCCGGGACTAGTGGCACAGATACGCAGTATTTT.

This chain links TRBV20-1 with TRBJ2-3; 9 nucleotides line up with TRBD1. The CDR3 is 15 residues long. Germline CDR1 and CDR2: DFQATT and SNEGSKA (reference sequence). V shed 2 bases, J shed 5 bases, and the junction held 8 bases outside the gene matches. The CDR3: CSARKDRGPVDTQYF. CDR3 nucleotide sequence: TGCAGTGCTAGAAAGGACAGGGGACCCGTAGATACGCAGTATTTT.

The gene calls are TRBV15 and TRBJ2-7, with D possibly TRBD1 on 6 matching bases. Looked up from germline, CDR1 is LNHNV and CDR2 is YYDKDF (reference sequence). The V gene lost 5 bases and the J gene lost 0 bases, with 11 bases spanning the gap. The CDR3 length is 14 residues. CDR3 nucleotides: TGTGCCACCAGCCAACGGACAGTCTCCTACGAGCAGTACTTC. This translates into CATSQRTVSYEQYF.

J is TRBJ2-1 and V is TRBV6-5; 16 bases match TRBD2. The V gene end was trimmed by 4 bases and the J gene end by 1 base; junction bases not matched to a gene: 7. The CDR3 is made up of 19 amino acids. CDR1 and CDR2 from the germline V gene are MNHEY and SVGAGI. CDR3 sequence: CASSFTGLAGGPSYNEQFF. For the CDR3, the DNA is TGTGCCAGCAGTTTCACGGGACTAGCGGGGGGGCCGTCCTACAATGAGCAGTTCTTC.

The V and J genes are TRBV12-3 or TRBV12-4 and TRBJ1-1; the match to TRBD1 covers 9 bases. V was pared by 3 bases and J by 4 bases, with 3 bases of the junction left unmatched. The length of the CDR3 is 14 residues. CDR3 residues: CASSLGTGFTEAFF. The CDR3 DNA follows: TGTGCCAGCAGTTTGGGGACAGGGTTCACTGAAGCTTTCTTT.

This rearrangement joins TRBV12-3 or TRBV12-4 to TRBJ2-5, with 9 bases that match TRBD2. The CDR3 consists of 15 residues. Losses at the gene ends were 7 bases for V and 4 bases for J; bases not matched to a gene: 10. The CDR3: CASNSFAGGVETQYF. CDR3 in DNA: TGTGCCAGCAACTCCTTCGCGGGGGGGGTAGAGACCCAGTACTTC.

This chain links TRBV13 with TRBJ1-3, with D unclear. CDR1 and CDR2 (germline): PRHDT, FYEKMQ (reference sequence). The germline V and J ends were trimmed by 5 bases and 4 bases, with 9 bases remaining between them. This CDR3 has 13 residues. CDR3 sequence reads: CASSLRNGNTIYF. CDR3 nucleotides: TGTGCCAGCAGCCTCCGGAACGGAAACACCATATATTTT. Full variable domain (rest looked up from reference TRBV13 and TRBJ1-3): AAGVIQSPRHLIKEKRETATLKCYPIPRHDTVYWYQQGPGQDPQFLISFYEKMQSDKGSIPDRFSAQQFSDYHSELNMSSLELGDSALYFCASSLRNGNTIYFGEGSWLTVV.

The table lists this clonotype with a few counts. CDR3 nucleotide sequence: TGCGCCAGCAGCCAAGAAGGAAACTACGAGCAGTACTTC. Translating it yields CASSQEGNYEQYF. The chain links TRBV4-1 to TRBJ2-7; no reliable D call. CDR3 length: 13 amino acids. Germline V gene sequence: CDR1 MGHRA, CDR2 YSYEKL. Trimming left V 0 bases short and J 3 bases short, with 6 bases between.

The chain recombines TRBV20-1 with TRBJ2-1; either TRBD1 or TRBD2 may fit D (5 bases each). The CDR3 extends over 15 amino acids. Trimming stripped 0 bases from V and 5 bases from J, with 14 bases between. Per the germline V gene, CDR1 is DFQATT and CDR2 is SNEGSKA (reference sequence). The CDR3 bases are TGCAGTGCTAGAGACCGGGACCAGGTAGACAATGAGCAGTTCTTC. Translating it yields CSARDRDQVDNEQFF.

The chain employs TRBV12-1 and TRBJ1-4. TRBV12-1 is listed as a pseudogene. The CDR3 runs 13 residues. The CDR3, as DNA: TGTGCCAGCAGCTTTGTTCTGAATGAAAAACTGTTTTTT. Protein sequence: CASSFVLNEKLFF.